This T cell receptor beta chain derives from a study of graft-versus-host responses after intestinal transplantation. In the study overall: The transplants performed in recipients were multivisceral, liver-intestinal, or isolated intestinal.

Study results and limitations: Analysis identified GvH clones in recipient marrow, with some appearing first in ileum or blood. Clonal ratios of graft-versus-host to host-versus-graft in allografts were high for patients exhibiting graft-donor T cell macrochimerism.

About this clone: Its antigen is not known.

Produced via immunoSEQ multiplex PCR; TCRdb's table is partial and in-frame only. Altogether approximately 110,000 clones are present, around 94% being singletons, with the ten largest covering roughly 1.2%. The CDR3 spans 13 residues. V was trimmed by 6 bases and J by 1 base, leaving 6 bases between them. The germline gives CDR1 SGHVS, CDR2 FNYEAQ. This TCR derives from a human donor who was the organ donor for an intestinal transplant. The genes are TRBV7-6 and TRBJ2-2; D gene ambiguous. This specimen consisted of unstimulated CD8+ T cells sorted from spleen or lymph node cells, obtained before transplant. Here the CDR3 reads CASRGVNTGELFF. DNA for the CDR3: TGTGCCAGCAGGGGCGTGAACACCGGGGAGCTGTTTTTT.